These T cell receptor beta chains were read from a single sample in a study of blood T cell repertoires in COVID-19. TCRdb's table, derived via immunoSEQ multiplex PCR, lists solely in-frame clones and lacks some. Among about 50,000 clones listed, under 90% were seen once. The sequencing input was peripheral blood. The receptor set was obtained from a woman older than 75 with COVID-19, enrolled during active disease. Each CDR3 is given with its conserved first and last residue. Size is omitted from some rows. Given values are once, few, many or a class for expanded clones.

NA	TRBJ1-5	TRBV5-4	CASSSGPNSNQPQHF
once	TRBJ2-1	TRBV19	CASSTITSGSWNEQFF
once	TRBJ2-1	TRBV9	CASSEQPHSYNEQFF
NA	TRBJ2-3	TRBV7-6	CASSLTSGPSTDTQYF
NA	TRBJ2-2	TRBV6-5	CASGAGITGELFF
once	TRBJ2-7	TRBV3-1/TRBV3-2	CASSLDPGQGVYEQYF
NA	TRBJ1-2	TRBV6-2/TRBV6-3	CASSENRGYTF
NA	TRBJ1-5	TRBV19	CASSQYRSQHF
NA	TRBJ1-2	TRBV19	CASRQGFGGYTF
NA	TRBJ2-1	TRBV5-1	CASSLSRPGYNEQFF
NA	TRBJ1-2	TRBV28	CASSLQGYGYTF
NA	TRBJ2-7	TRBV18	CASSPPGVGSYEQYF
NA	TRBJ2-3	TRBV18	CASSPPNGRGTDTQYF
NA	TRBJ2-2	TRBV11-2	CASTLQRSGELFF
NA	TRBJ1-3	TRBV7-2	CASSLGQKNTIYF
NA	TRBJ2-3	TRBV5-1	CASSLQNRGHTDTQYF
NA	TRBJ2-7	TRBV19	CASSIYGTGAYEQYF
NA	TRBJ2-3	TRBV24-1	CATSDPAGGLGNTDTQYF
NA	TRBJ2-6	TRBV7-9	CASSSGQGLSGANVLTF
NA	TRBJ2-7	TRBV9	CASSVVSLAGAPEQYF
NA	TRBJ2-5	TRBV7-2	CASSPRGGAGGGGETQYF
few	TRBJ1-4	TRBV28	CASSIRGTVNEKLFF
NA	TRBJ2-1	TRBV4-2	CASSQGGDRGMYNEQFF
NA	TRBJ1-1	TRBV29-1	CSALTWRNTEAFF
NA	TRBJ2-1	TRBV6-6	CASSRTGKNEQFF
NA	TRBJ2-7	TRBV29-1	CSATLGPGQRPYEQYF
NA	TRBJ2-5	TRBV4-1	CASSQRGLARETQYF
NA	TRBJ2-2	TRBV2	CASSYRTGRNTGELFF
NA	TRBJ1-1	TRBV27	CASSLYLSGVDSEAFF
NA	TRBJ1-5	TRBV12-3/TRBV12-4	CASSLDRDQPQHF
NA	TRBJ2-6	TRBV5-4	CASSSTGRSSGANVLTF
NA	TRBJ2-7	TRBV9	CASSVDLAREQYF
NA	TRBJ1-2	TRBV6-2/TRBV6-3	CASSPVTTAYTF
NA	TRBJ1-1	TRBV11-1	CAVQGAGNTEAFF
NA	TRBJ1-1	TRBV2	CASSGGGGRANTEAFF
once	TRBJ1-4	TRBV2	CASTRQGGTNEKLFF
NA	TRBJ2-7	TRBV29-1	CSAQHHQEQYF
NA	TRBJ1-3	TRBV11-2	CASSSVVWSGNTIYF
NA	TRBJ1-1	TRBV2	CASSPRQGSVAFF
NA	TRBJ1-1	TRBV19	CASSIPGQGTLEAFF
NA	TRBJ2-3	TRBV7-7	CASSPRLAGGADTQYF
NA	TRBJ2-5	TRBV4-1	CASSQGGLGGKETQYF
NA	TRBJ1-1	TRBV28	CASSLYRGNFMNTEAFF
NA	TRBJ1-1	TRBV15	CATSRGHMNTEAFF
once	TRBJ2-5	TRBV7-9	CASSLDGLAGGRQETQYF
NA	TRBJ1-1	TRBV18	CASSEAGGLLNTEAFF
NA	TRBJ2-7	TRBV18	CASSPLPRDYEQYF
once	TRBJ2-7	TRBV5-5	CASSLVLYEQYF
NA	TRBJ1-1	TRBV12-3/TRBV12-4	CAINTEAFF
NA	TRBJ1-6	TRBV30	CAWQRGIYNSPLHF
NA	TRBJ2-5	TRBV5-5	CASSPTGLVPQETQYF
NA	TRBJ1-1	TRBV19	CASSIGGRQGRMNTEAFF
NA	TRBJ1-1	TRBV6-4	CASSDRVRRDVTEAFF